A selection of T cell receptor beta chains follows, all from one sample in a study of T cell responses to AZD1222 COVID-19 vaccine. Generated by immunoSEQ multiplex PCR, the TCRdb table keeps only in-frame clones and is missing some. The table records more than 95,000 clones, roughly 84% of them present only once. The specimen comprised peripheral blood, sampled 28 days after the second AZD1222 dose. These TCRs come from an adult who received the AZD1222 COVID-19 vaccine. CDR3s include the opening cysteine and the closing phenylalanine or tryptophan. Fields, in order: V gene, D gene, clone size, J gene, CDR3 length, CDR3 DNA, CDR3 protein. D genes are given only for firm matches. Size values are once, few and many counts, or a class for expanded clones, and some rows have none.

TRBV5-1	TRBD1	NA	TRBJ2-3	12	TGCGCCAGTGGACAGGGGTCAGATACGCAGTATTTT	CASGQGSDTQYF
TRBV7-3	TRBD1	NA	TRBJ1-2	14	TGTGCCAGCAGCCCCAGGGGGCAGGGAGGTGGCTACACCTTC	CASSPRGQGGGYTF
TRBV6-2/TRBV6-3	NA	NA	TRBJ2-1	16	TGTGCCAGCAGTTACGGAAGGGGGGCGAGTTACAATGAGCAGTTCTTC	CASSYGRGASYNEQFF
TRBV2	TRBD1	NA	TRBJ2-5	16	TGTGCCAGCGGGATGGCAGCCGGGACAGGGCAAGTGACCCAGTACTTC	CASGMAAGTGQVTQYF
TRBV2	NA	few	TRBJ1-1	15	TGTGCCAGCAGAGCGGCGGGACTCATGAACACTGAAGCTTTCTTT	CASRAAGLMNTEAFF
TRBV6-4	NA	NA	TRBJ2-2	19	TGTGCCAGGGGGCTCCAATGGAGAGGGGCGATAACTAACACCGGGGAGCTGTTTTTT	CARGLQWRGAITNTGELFF
TRBV6-5	NA	NA	TRBJ2-3	14	TGTGCCAGCAGTTTTTTACTAGACACAGATACGCAGTATTTT	CASSFLLDTDTQYF
TRBV9	NA	NA	TRBJ2-1	13	TGTGCCAGCAGCGTAGGGGGTGGTGGTGAGCAGTTCTTC	CASSVGGGGEQFF
TRBV12-3/TRBV12-4	NA	NA	TRBJ1-5	13	TGTGCCAGCAACCTTGGTAGCAATCAGCCCCAGCATTTT	CASNLGSNQPQHF
TRBV5-4	NA	NA	TRBJ1-2	12	TGTGCCAGCAGCTTTAGGGGAGGGGGCTACACCTTC	CASSFRGGGYTF
TRBV6-6	NA	NA	TRBJ2-7	16	TGTGCCAGCAGTTACTCGCAAGGGGCCCCGAATCACGAGCAGTACTTC	CASSYSQGAPNHEQYF
TRBV6-5	TRBD1	NA	TRBJ2-2	15	TGTGCCAGCAGTTTCGGGACAGGGGGAACCGGGGAGCTGTTTTTT	CASSFGTGGTGELFF
TRBV5-1	NA	NA	TRBJ1-3	16	TGCGCCAGCAGCAACAAGGGGGGAGCCTCTGGAAACACCATATATTTT	CASSNKGGASGNTIYF
TRBV2	TRBD1	once	TRBJ1-2	15	TGTGCCAGCAGTGAAGGGGACAGGGGCCGGTATGGCTACACCTTC	CASSEGDRGRYGYTF
TRBV7-2	NA	NA	TRBJ2-1	12	TGTGCCAGCAGCCCTAGTGTCAATGAGCAGTTCTTC	CASSPSVNEQFF
TRBV18	NA	NA	TRBJ1-5	16	TGTGCCAGCTCACCACTCAGACAGGTGGACAATCAGCCCCAGCATTTT	CASSPLRQVDNQPQHF
TRBV5-1	TRBD2	NA	TRBJ2-1	16	TGCGCCAGCAGCTTCCGGACTAGCGGGAGCTACAATGAGCAGTTCTTC	CASSFRTSGSYNEQFF
TRBV6-4	TRBD2	NA	TRBJ2-3	15	TGTGCCAGCAGTGTAGCGGGAGGAGGTTCAGATACGCAGTATTTT	CASSVAGGGSDTQYF
TRBV25-1	NA	few	TRBJ2-7	14	TGTGCCAGCAGTGAAGTGTTCGGGACCTACGAGCAGTACTTC	CASSEVFGTYEQYF
TRBV25-1	NA	NA	TRBJ1-1	14	TGTGCCAGCAGTGAACCTGGCACCTTCTGGCGGGCTTTCTTT	CASSEPGTFWRAFF
TRBV28	NA	NA	TRBJ1-5	16	TGTGCCAGCAGTTTCCTAGGACAGACTAGCAATCAGCCCCAGCATTTT	CASSFLGQTSNQPQHF
TRBV27	NA	once	TRBJ1-2	14	TGTGCCAGCAGTTCCGGCAGGCTTAACTATGGCTACACCTTC	CASSSGRLNYGYTF
TRBV7-2	TRBD1	NA	TRBJ1-2	16	TGTGCCAGCAGCTCCTATGACTGGACAGGGCGTCATGGCTACACCTTC	CASSSYDWTGRHGYTF
TRBV19	TRBD1	NA	TRBJ2-7	15	TGTGCCAGTAGTATGGGACAGGGAGGTGCCTACGAGCAGTACTTC	CASSMGQGGAYEQYF
TRBV2	TRBD1	NA	TRBJ2-6	16	TGTGCCAGCAGTCGGGACAGGGTTTCTGGGGCCAACGTCCTGACTTTC	CASSRDRVSGANVLTF
TRBV4-1	NA	NA	TRBJ2-3	16	TGCGCCAGCAGCCCCCCCATTGAGGATAGCACAGATACGCAGTATTTT	CASSPPIEDSTDTQYF
TRBV14	TRBD2	NA	TRBJ2-1	16	TGTGCCAGCAGCCATTTCAGAGGACTAGACTACAATGAGCAGTTCTTC	CASSHFRGLDYNEQFF
TRBV5-6	NA	NA	TRBJ1-1	13	TGTGCCAGCACCAGGCAGATGAACACTGAAGCTTTCTTT	CASTRQMNTEAFF
TRBV7-2	TRBD1	NA	TRBJ1-3	15	TGTGCCAGCAGCCCCTACAGGGGTGCTGGAAACACCATATATTTT	CASSPYRGAGNTIYF
TRBV5-1	NA	NA	TRBJ1-1	13	TGCGCCAGCACTACGACTACCCTCCCTGAAGCTTTCTTT	CASTTTTLPEAFF
TRBV7-9	NA	NA	TRBJ1-2	14	TGTGCCAGCAGCTTGATGCAGGGAGGCTATGGCTACACCTTC	CASSLMQGGYGYTF
TRBV7-9	NA	NA	TRBJ1-2	13	TGTGCCAGCAGCCTTCAGGGAGTAGGGGGCTACACCTTC	CASSLQGVGGYTF
TRBV5-6	NA	NA	TRBJ2-5	15	TGTGCCAGCAGCTTGATTGGTAGCATACAAGAGACCCAGTACTTC	CASSLIGSIQETQYF
TRBV21-1	NA	NA	TRBJ2-2	16	TGTGCCAGCAGCGAAACTAGCGGGAGCAGTACCGGGGAGCTGTTTTTT	CASSETSGSSTGELFF
TRBV28	TRBD1	NA	TRBJ1-5	14	TGTGCCAGCAGTTCGGTACAGACAGGGGGCGCACTGCATTTT	CASSSVQTGGALHF
TRBV6-2/TRBV6-3	TRBD1	few	TRBJ2-1	15	TGTGCCAGCAGTTACTCAGACAGGGGGCTAGATGAGCAGTTCTTC	CASSYSDRGLDEQFF
TRBV24-1	TRBD1	NA	TRBJ2-3	13	TGTGCCACCGGGACAGATTCCTCAGATACGCAGTATTTT	CATGTDSSDTQYF
TRBV6-2/TRBV6-3	NA	NA	TRBJ2-7	13	TGTGCCAGCAGTTGGGACGGGAACTACGAGCAGTACTTC	CASSWDGNYEQYF
TRBV6-5	NA	NA	TRBJ2-7	14	TGTGCCAGCACTCTCCAGGGCCATACCTACGAGCAGTACTTC	CASTLQGHTYEQYF
TRBV19	NA	NA	TRBJ1-1	13	TGTGCCAGTAGCACCGTCCTATTCACTGAAGCTTTCTTT	CASSTVLFTEAFF
TRBV6-5	NA	NA	TRBJ1-2	13	TGTGCCAGCAGTTACTCGACTGCGATGGGCTACACCTTC	CASSYSTAMGYTF
TRBV5-8	TRBD1	NA	TRBJ1-5	16	TGTGCCAGCAGCGGCGGACAGGGGGGCAGCAATCAGCCCCAGCATTTT	CASSGGQGGSNQPQHF
TRBV13	NA	NA	TRBJ1-1	15	TGTGCCAGCAGCTTAGGGGAGGGTAGGAACACTGAAGCTTTCTTT	CASSLGEGRNTEAFF
TRBV19	NA	NA	TRBJ1-5	14	TGTGCCAGTAGTAAGGGGGATGGCAATCAGCCCCAGCATTTT	CASSKGDGNQPQHF
TRBV3-1/TRBV3-2	TRBD2	few	TRBJ2-3	15	TGTGCCAGCAGCCCGACTAGCGGAAGCACAGATACGCAGTATTTT	CASSPTSGSTDTQYF
TRBV7-3	NA	NA	TRBJ2-2	15	TGTGCCAGCAGCTTAAGCAGGGGGGACACCGGGGAGCTGTTTTTT	CASSLSRGDTGELFF